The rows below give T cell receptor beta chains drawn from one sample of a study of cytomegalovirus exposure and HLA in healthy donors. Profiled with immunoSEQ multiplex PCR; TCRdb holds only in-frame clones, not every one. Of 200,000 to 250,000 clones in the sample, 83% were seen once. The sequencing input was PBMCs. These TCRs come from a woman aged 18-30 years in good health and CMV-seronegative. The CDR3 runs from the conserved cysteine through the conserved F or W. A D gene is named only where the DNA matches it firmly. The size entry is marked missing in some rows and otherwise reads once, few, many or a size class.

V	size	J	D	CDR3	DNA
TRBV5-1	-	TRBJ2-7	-	CASSDTGFEQYF	TGCGCCAGCAGCGATACAGGGTTCGAGCAGTACTTC
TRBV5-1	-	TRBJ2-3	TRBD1	CASSPDRVRNTDTQYF	TGCGCCAGCAGCCCGGACAGGGTTAGGAACACAGATACGCAGTATTTT
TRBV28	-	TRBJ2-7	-	CASSLLRDEQYF	TGTGCCAGCAGTTTATTACGGGACGAGCAGTACTTC
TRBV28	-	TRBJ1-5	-	CASSLGGTRTWPQHF	TGTGCCAGCAGTCTGGGGGGGACACGGACGTGGCCCCAGCATTTT
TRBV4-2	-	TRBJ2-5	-	CASSQDPGVETQYF	TGTGCCAGCAGCCAAGATCCAGGCGTAGAGACCCAGTACTTC
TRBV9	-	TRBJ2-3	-	CASSVYSSTDTQYF	TGTGCCAGCAGCGTCTATAGTAGCACAGATACGCAGTATTTT
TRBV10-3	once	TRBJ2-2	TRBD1	CAISGDRGPGTGELFF	TGTGCCATCAGTGGGGACAGGGGGCCGGGCACCGGGGAGCTGTTTTTT
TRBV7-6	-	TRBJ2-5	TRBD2	CASTPGRGRGETQYF	TGTGCCAGCACCCCGGGACGGGGGAGGGGAGAGACCCAGTACTTC
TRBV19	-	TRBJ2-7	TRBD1	CASSGPGTGKNEQYF	TGTGCCAGTAGTGGCCCCGGGACAGGGAAAAACGAGCAGTACTTC
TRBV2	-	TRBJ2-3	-	CASSTLSDTQYF	TGTGCCAGCAGTACCCTGTCAGATACGCAGTATTTT
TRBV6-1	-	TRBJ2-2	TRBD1	CATGAGGFTGELFF	TGTGCCACCGGGGCAGGGGGCTTTACCGGGGAGCTGTTTTTT
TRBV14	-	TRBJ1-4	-	CASSQLSGSNEKLFF	TGTGCCAGCAGCCAGTTGTCGGGGAGTAATGAAAAACTGTTTTTT
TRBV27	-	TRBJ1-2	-	CASSSRGVNGYTF	TGTGCCAGCAGTTCGCGGGGGGTCAATGGCTACACCTTC
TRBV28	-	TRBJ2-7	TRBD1	CASSLTTGGSEQYF	TGTGCCAGCAGTCTAACCACAGGGGGCAGCGAGCAGTACTTC
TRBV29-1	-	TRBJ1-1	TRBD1	CSVEGRGLGTEAFF	TGCAGCGTTGAAGGAAGGGGGCTCGGGACTGAAGCTTTCTTT
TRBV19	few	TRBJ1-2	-	CASKAGGIYGYTF	TGTGCCAGTAAGGCGGGGGGGATCTATGGCTACACCTTC
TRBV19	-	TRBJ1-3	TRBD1	CASSLQGPTGNTIYF	TGTGCCAGCAGTCTACAGGGGCCTACAGGAAACACCATATATTTT
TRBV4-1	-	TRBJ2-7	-	CASSPGQTLREQYF	TGCGCCAGCAGCCCTGGACAGACCTTACGCGAGCAGTACTTC
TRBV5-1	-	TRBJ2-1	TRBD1	CASRPRDRGSEQFF	TGCGCCAGCAGACCCCGGGACAGGGGTAGTGAGCAGTTCTTC
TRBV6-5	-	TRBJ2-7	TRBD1	CASSRGQIYEQYF	TGTGCCAGCAGCCGGGGACAGATCTACGAGCAGTACTTC
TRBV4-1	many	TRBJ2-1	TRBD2	CASSAGLAGQNEQFF	TGCGCCAGCAGCGCCGGACTAGCGGGACAAAATGAGCAGTTCTTC
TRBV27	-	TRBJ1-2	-	CASRSLGANYGYTF	TGTGCCAGCAGGAGCCTCGGGGCTAACTATGGCTACACCTTC
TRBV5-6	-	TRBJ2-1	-	CASSLRWVYNEQFF	TGTGCCAGCAGCCTACGATGGGTCTACAATGAGCAGTTCTTC
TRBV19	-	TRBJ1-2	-	CASRRTANYGYTF	TGTGCCAGTAGAAGGACGGCTAACTATGGCTACACCTTC
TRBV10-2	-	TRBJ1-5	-	CASTLGGRMQPQHF	TGCGCCAGCACACTGGGGGGCAGGATGCAGCCCCAGCATTTT
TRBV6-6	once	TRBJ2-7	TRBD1	CASSLKQGSHEQYF	TGTGCCAGCAGTCTTAAACAGGGGTCCCACGAGCAGTACTTC
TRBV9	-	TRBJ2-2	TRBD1	CASSRKTGGGTGELFF	TGTGCCAGCAGCCGCAAGACAGGGGGCGGCACCGGGGAGCTGTTTTTT
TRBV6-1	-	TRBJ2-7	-	CASSERVRSYEQYF	TGTGCCAGCAGTGAACGGGTTAGATCCTACGAGCAGTACTTC
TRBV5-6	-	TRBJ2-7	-	CASSLGLGAEQYF	TGTGCCAGCAGCTTGGGATTGGGGGCGGAGCAGTACTTC
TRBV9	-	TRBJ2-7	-	CASSVVPGSYEQYF	TGTGCCAGCAGCGTAGTACCAGGGAGCTACGAGCAGTACTTC
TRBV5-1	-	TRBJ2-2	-	CASSYDGTDTGELFF	TGCGCCAGCAGCTATGATGGGACTGACACCGGGGAGCTGTTTTTT
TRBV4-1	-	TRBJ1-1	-	CASSQWGNTEAFF	TGCGCCAGCAGCCAATGGGGGAACACTGAAGCTTTCTTT
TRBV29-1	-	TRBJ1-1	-	CSVEAEAGATEAFF	TGCAGCGTTGAAGCTGAGGCAGGGGCAACTGAAGCTTTCTTT
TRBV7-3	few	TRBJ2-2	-	CASSLPTWDPSNTGELFF	TGTGCCAGCAGCTTACCCACGTGGGACCCATCGAACACCGGGGAGCTGTTTTTT
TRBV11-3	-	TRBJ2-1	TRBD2	CASSSGWLASGYNEQFF	TGTGCCAGCAGCTCGGGGTGGTTGGCTAGCGGATACAATGAGCAGTTCTTC
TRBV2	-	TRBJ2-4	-	CASMAGSTKNIQYF	TGTGCCAGCATGGCAGGGTCTACCAAAAACATTCAGTACTTC
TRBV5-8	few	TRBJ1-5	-	CASSGGGGNQPQHF	TGTGCCAGCAGCGGGGGGGGTGGCAATCAGCCCCAGCATTTT
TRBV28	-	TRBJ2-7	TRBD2	CASSPSGGRSSYEQYF	TGTGCCAGCAGCCCCTCGGGGGGTAGGAGCTCCTACGAGCAGTACTTC
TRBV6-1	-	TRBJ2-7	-	CASSDYRVDEQYF	TGTGCCAGCAGTGACTACAGGGTCGACGAGCAGTACTTC
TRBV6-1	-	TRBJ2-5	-	CASIPKGREEETQYF	TGTGCCAGCATCCCGAAAGGCAGGGAAGAGGAGACCCAGTACTTC
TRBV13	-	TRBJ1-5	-	CASSLGDQPQHF	TGTGCCAGCAGCCTAGGGGATCAGCCCCAGCATTTT
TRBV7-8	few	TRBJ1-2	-	CASSSEGRAGYTF	TGTGCCAGCAGCTCCGAGGGAAGGGCTGGCTACACCTTC
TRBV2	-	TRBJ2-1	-	CASSEGLASYNEQFF	TGTGCCAGCAGTGAAGGGCTAGCGTCCTACAATGAGCAGTTCTTC
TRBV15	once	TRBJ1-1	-	CATSRILGTEAFF	TGTGCCACCAGCAGAATCCTGGGGACTGAAGCTTTCTTT
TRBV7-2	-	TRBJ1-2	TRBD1	CASSMDRVGYTF	TGTGCCAGCAGCATGGACAGGGTCGGCTACACCTTC
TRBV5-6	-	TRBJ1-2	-	CASSLDKRTLGYTF	TGTGCCAGCAGCTTGGATAAAAGGACCTTGGGCTACACCTTC
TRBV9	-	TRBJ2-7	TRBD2	CASSRLAGTYEQYF	TGTGCCAGCAGCCGACTAGCGGGCACCTACGAGCAGTACTTC
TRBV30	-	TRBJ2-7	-	CAWIGTYEQYF	TGTGCCTGGATAGGAACCTACGAGCAGTACTTC
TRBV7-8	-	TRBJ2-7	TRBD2	CASSLRTSGAYEQYF	TGTGCCAGCAGCTTACGGACTAGCGGAGCCTACGAGCAGTACTTC
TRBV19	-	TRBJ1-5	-	CASSITTVNQPQHF	TGTGCCAGTAGTATAACGACAGTCAATCAGCCCCAGCATTTT